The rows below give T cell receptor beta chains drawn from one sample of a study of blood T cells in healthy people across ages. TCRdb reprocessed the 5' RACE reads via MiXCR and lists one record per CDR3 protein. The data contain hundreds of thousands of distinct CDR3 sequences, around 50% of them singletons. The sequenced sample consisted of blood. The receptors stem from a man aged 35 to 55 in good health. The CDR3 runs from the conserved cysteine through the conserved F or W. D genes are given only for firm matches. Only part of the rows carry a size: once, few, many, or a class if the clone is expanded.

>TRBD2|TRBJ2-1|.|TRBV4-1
TGCGCCAGCAGCCAAGATTATATAGGGACTAGTGGTCGGCCCAATGCGAGGCGTGAGCAGTTCTTC
CASSQDYIGTSGRPNARREQFF
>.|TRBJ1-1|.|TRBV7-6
TGTGCCAGCAGCTTAGGATCAAACATGAGCACTGAAGCTTTCTTT
CASSLGSNMSTEAFF
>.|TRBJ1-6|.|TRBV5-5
TGTGCCAGCAGCTTGGTGGGCAGGGGTCCTTCACCCCTCCACTTT
CASSLVGRGPSPLHF
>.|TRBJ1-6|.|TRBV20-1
TGCAGTGCTAGGGTCCAACCGGGCCCCAATTCACCCCTCCACTTT
CSARVQPGPNSPLHF
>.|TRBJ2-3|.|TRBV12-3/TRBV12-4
TGTGCCAGCAGTCCCGGGACCTCCGAGGTCAGAGCGGATACGCAGTATTTT
CASSPGTSEVRADTQYF
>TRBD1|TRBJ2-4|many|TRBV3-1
TGTGCCAGCAGCCCCGAGGGGACAGTCAAAAACATTCAGTACTTC
CASSPEGTVKNIQYF
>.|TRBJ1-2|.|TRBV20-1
TGCAGTGCCCCCGCCACCGACTATGGCTACACCTTC
CSAPATDYGYTF
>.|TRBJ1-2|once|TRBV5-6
TGTGCCAGCAGCTTAGGTGCCGCTCCCAACTATGGCTACACCTTC
CASSLGAAPNYGYTF
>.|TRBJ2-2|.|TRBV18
TGTGCCAGCCCACCGGGACAAGGAATCGGGGAGCTGTTTTTT
CASPPGQGIGELFF
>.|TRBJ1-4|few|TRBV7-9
TGTGCCACCCCCAGAGAGGGGCATAATGAAAAACTGTTTTTT
CATPREGHNEKLFF
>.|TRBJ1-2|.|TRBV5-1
TGCGCCAGCAGCTCTAACGTCGGCTATGGCTACACCTTC
CASSSNVGYGYTF
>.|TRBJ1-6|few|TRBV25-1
TGTGCCAGCAATTCGGTCGGGAATTCACCCCTCCACTTT
CASNSVGNSPLHF
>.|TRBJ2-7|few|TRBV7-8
TGTGCCAGCAGCTCGGACACACTCTACGAGCAGTACTTC
CASSSDTLYEQYF
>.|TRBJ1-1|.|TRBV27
TGTGCCAGCAGTTATTCGACAGTAAACACTGAAGCTTTCTTT
CASSYSTVNTEAFF
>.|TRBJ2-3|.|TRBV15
TGTGCCACCAGCAGAGTACCGCTCAGGGGCAGCACAGATACGCGGTATTTT
CATSRVPLRGSTDTRYF
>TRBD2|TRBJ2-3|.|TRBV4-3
TGCGCCAGCAGCCTAAGGACTAGCGGGGTGAATACGCAGTATTTT
CASSLRTSGVNTQYF
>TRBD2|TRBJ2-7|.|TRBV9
TGTGCCAGCAGCGTAGAGGGACTAGAAACCGATGAGCAGTACTTC
CASSVEGLETDEQYF
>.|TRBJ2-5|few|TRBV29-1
TGCAGCGTTGAAGGAGGTGACAGCCCAGCCGGGGAGACCCAGTACTTC
CSVEGGDSPAGETQYF
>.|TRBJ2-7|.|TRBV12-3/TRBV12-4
TGTGCCAGCAGTTTTGCGGGACAAAACTACGAGCAGTACTTC
CASSFAGQNYEQYF
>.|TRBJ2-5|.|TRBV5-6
TGTGCCAGCAGCTTGGGCATCTCAGGGACCCAGTACTTC
CASSLGISGTQYF
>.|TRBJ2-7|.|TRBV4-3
TGCGCCAGCAGCCAAGGTGTGACCAAGGTAATATCCTACGAGCAGTACTTC
CASSQGVTKVISYEQYF
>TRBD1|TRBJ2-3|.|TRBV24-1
TGTGCCACCAGTGACCAGGGACAGTCGTCGCAAGATACGCAGTATTTT
CATSDQGQSSQDTQYF
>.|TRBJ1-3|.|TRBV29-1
TGCAGCGTTTACTCGCCGGAGCTTTCTGGAAACACCATATATTTT
CSVYSPELSGNTIYF
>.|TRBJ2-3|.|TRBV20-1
TGCAGTGCTGAGGCGAGACCAGATACGCAGTATTTT
CSAEARPDTQYF
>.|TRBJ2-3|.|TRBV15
TGTGCCACCAGCCCCGAATCCCGGGACGTAAGGACGCAGTATTTT
CATSPESRDVRTQYF
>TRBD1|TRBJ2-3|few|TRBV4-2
TGTGCCAGCACACAGGGGGTTAGCACAGATACGCAGTATTTT
CASTQGVSTDTQYF
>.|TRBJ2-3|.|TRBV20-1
TGCAGTGCTCCTGATTTTGATACGCAGTATTTT
CSAPDFDTQYF
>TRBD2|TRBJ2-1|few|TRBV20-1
TGCAGTGCTACAACTAGCGGGAGGACCCAGGGCAATGAGCAGTTCTTC
CSATTSGRTQGNEQFF
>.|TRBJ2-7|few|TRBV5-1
TGCGCCAGCAGCTCGGGAGACGCCTTCTACGAGCAGTACTTC
CASSSGDAFYEQYF
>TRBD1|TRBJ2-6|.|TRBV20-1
TGCAGTGCCAACTCTCCGACAGGGACTGGGGCCAACGTCCTGACTTTC
CSANSPTGTGANVLTF
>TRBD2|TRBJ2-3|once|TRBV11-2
TGTGCCAGCAGCCCCCTAGCGGGAGGGGGAAATCTTAGGACAAACACAGATACGCAGTATTTT
CASSPLAGGGNLRTNTDTQYF
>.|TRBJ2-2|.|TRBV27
TGTGCCAGCGGCGGGCTAGCGAACACCGGGGAGCTGTTTTTT
CASGGLANTGELFF
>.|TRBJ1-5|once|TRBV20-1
TGCAGTGCTACTAGGACGAGGGGAAGGAGAAATCAGCCCCAGCATTTT
CSATRTRGRRNQPQHF
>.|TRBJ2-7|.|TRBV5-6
TGTGCCAGCAGCTCATCGGACGGGTACGAGCAGTACTTC
CASSSSDGYEQYF
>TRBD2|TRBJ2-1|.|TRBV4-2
TGTGCCAGCAGCCAAGATACACTAGCGGGCGGGCTTGGGCAGTTCTTC
CASSQDTLAGGLGQFF
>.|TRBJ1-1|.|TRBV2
TGTGCCAGCAGTGAAGCGCGCAGGGGTTCCAACACTGAAGCTTTCTTT
CASSEARRGSNTEAFF
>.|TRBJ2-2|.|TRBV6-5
TGTGCCAGCAGCCCAAGTCCAACCGGGGAGCTGTTTTTT
CASSPSPTGELFF
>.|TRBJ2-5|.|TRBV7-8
TGTGCCAGCAGCTTAGTGGGCCTAGGCGGGGTGGAGACCCAGTACTTC
CASSLVGLGGVETQYF
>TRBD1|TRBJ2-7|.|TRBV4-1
TGCGCCAGCAGCCAAGGTTACTCAGGGGGAACGTTCTACGAGCAGTACTTC
CASSQGYSGGTFYEQYF
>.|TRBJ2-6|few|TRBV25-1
TGTGCCAGCAGTGAAACAGGGAGCTCTGGGGCCAACGTCCTGACTTTC
CASSETGSSGANVLTF
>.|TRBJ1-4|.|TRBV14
TGTGCCAGCAGCCAAGAGGTGGGGGAAAAACTGTTTTTT
CASSQEVGEKLFF
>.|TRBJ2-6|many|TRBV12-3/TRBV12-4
TGTGCCAGCAGTTCCTCTGGGGCCAACGTCCTGACTTTC
CASSSSGANVLTF
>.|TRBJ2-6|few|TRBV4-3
TGCGCCAGCAGCCAAGTGGCAGGGGGGGCTGGGGCCAACGTCCTGACTTTC
CASSQVAGGAGANVLTF
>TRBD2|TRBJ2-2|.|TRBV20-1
TGCAGTGCTAGAGTCCAACTAGCGGGGGTGGGTGACACCGGGGAACTGTTTTTT
CSARVQLAGVGDTGELFF
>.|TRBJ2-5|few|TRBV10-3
TGTGCCATCAGTGACCGGGACGGCGGGGCCCAAGAGACCCAGTACTTC
CAISDRDGGAQETQYF
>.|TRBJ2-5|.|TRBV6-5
TGTGCCAGCAGTTATCTCGACAGGCACGGGGAGACCCAGTACTTC
CASSYLDRHGETQYF
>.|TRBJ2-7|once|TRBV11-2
TGTGCCAGCAGCGCGTTCGTATCGACGGTTCTCCCCGTATCCTACGAGCAGTACTTC
CASSAFVSTVLPVSYEQYF
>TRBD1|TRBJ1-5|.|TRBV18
TGTGCCAGCTCACCCCAAAAGAGGGACAGGTTAGATCAGCCCCAGCATTTT
CASSPQKRDRLDQPQHF
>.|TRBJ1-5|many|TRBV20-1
TGCAGTGCTCACCCTCAGGGGATAAATCAGCCCCAGCATTTT
CSAHPQGINQPQHF
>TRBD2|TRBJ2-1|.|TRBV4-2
TGTGCCAGCAGCCAATCACTCGGACTAGCGGGAGGGGGTGAGCAGTTCTTC
CASSQSLGLAGGGEQFF
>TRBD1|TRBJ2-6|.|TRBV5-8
TGTGCCAGCAGCTATAATCGAGGACAGGGGACTTCGGCCAACGTCCTGACTTTC
CASSYNRGQGTSANVLTF
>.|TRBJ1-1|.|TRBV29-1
TGCAGCGTTGAGGGGGAGGCCACTGAAGCTTTCTTT
CSVEGEATEAFF
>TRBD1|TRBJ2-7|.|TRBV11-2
TGTGCCAGCAGCGTCTACGGGACAGGGGACGAGCAGTACTTC
CASSVYGTGDEQYF
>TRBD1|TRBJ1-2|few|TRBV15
TGTGCCACCAGCAGAGGGGACAGGGGGTCTGGCTACACCTTC
CATSRGDRGSGYTF
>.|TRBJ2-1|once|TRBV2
TGTGCCAGCAGAGTGGGGAGAAGCTCCTACAATGAGCAGTTCTTC
CASRVGRSSYNEQFF
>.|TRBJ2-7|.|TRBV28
TGTGCCAGCAGTTTAAAAGATAGGAGGGGATCCTACGAGCAGTACTTC
CASSLKDRRGSYEQYF
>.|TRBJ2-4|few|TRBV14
TGTGCCAGCAGCCAGAGGGGTTGGGACATTCAGTACTTC
CASSQRGWDIQYF
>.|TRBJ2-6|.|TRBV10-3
TGTGCCATCAAACCCACTAACAGGGAAACTGGGGCCAACGTCCTGACTTTC
CAIKPTNRETGANVLTF
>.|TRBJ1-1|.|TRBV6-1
TGTGCCAGCACGATGAGCAGGGAGGGTGAAGCTTTCTTT
CASTMSREGEAFF
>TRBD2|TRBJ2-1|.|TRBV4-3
TGCGCCAGCAGCCAAACCGGGACTAGGTCCGGTGAGCAGTTCTTC
CASSQTGTRSGEQFF